What follows describes a single T cell receptor beta chain. What it recognizes is unknown. The data are from a study of cytomegalovirus exposure and HLA in healthy donors. Broader study findings: Earlier analysis found most TCR beta V segments productive about 90% or about 30% of the time. The authors enumerated around 150 TCR beta chains as linked to cytomegalovirus. Rates of TCR association differed by HLA locus in a later analysis, with DRB1 highest and HLA-C lowest.

It was with 60 Vbeta and 13 Jbeta primers that the PCR ran. Profiling relied on immunoSEQ multiplex PCR, and the TCRdb table lists in-frame clones only, not all of them. The repertoire consists of over 150,000 clones, with around 74% occurring once and the leading ten covering more than 1.2%. Donors counted as nominally healthy when sampled, yet unrecorded immune exposures were likely. The germline gives CDR1 SGHVS, CDR2 FQNEAQ. The CDR3 covers 16 residues. The germline V and J ends were trimmed by 2 bases and 3 bases, with 16 bases remaining between them. The receptor was isolated from a man younger than 30 in good health and CMV-seronegative. Material for sequencing was PBMCs. V usage is TRBV7-8 and J usage is TRBJ2-5; TRBD2 is a possible D gene (5 bases). Written as DNA, the CDR3 is TGTGCCAGCAGCTTATTCGGTTTCGTCGGGGAAGAGACCCAGTACTTC. It is translated as CASSLFGFVGEETQYF. The full variable domain, its missing parts supplied by reference TRBV7-8 and TRBJ2-5, is GAGVSQSPRYKVAKRGQDVALRCDPISGHVSLFWYQQALGQGPEFLTYFQNEAQLDKSGLPSDRFFAERPEGSVSTLKIQRTQQEDSAVYLCASSLFGFVGEETQYFGPGTRLLVL.